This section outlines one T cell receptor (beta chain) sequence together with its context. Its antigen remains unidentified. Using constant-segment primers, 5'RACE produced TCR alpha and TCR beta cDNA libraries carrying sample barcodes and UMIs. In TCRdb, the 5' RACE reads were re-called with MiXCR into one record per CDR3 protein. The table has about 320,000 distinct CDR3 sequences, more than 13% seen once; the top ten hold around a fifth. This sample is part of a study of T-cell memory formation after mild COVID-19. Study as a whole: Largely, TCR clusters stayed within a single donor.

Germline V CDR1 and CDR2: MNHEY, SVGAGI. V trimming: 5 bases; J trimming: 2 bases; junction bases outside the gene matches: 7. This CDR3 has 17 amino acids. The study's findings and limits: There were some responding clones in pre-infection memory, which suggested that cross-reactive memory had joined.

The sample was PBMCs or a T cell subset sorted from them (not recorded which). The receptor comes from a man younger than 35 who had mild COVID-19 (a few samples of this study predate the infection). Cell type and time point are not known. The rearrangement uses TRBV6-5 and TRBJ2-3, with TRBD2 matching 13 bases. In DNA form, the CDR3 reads TGTGCCAGCAGTCCCGGACTAGCGGGGGCCCACACAGATACGCAGTATTTT. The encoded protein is CASSPGLAGAHTDTQYF.